Below are 19 T cell receptor beta chains sequenced from a single sample in a study of preoperative IRX-2 immunotherapy in early breast cancer. Stated treatment: preoperative locoregional IRX-2 cytokine immunotherapy. Clones were read by immunoSEQ multiplex PCR, and TCRdb kept only the in-frame ones, dropping some. The table records more than 20,000 clones, about 81% of them present only once. Source: lymph node tissue, taken after IRX-2 immunotherapy. The receptors come from a human donor with breast cancer.

The V and J genes are TRBV19 and TRBJ1-6, with D maybe TRBD1 (5 bases). V was shortened by 2 bases and J by 9 bases, with 11 bases between the two germline ends. Germline CDR1 LNHDA, CDR2 SQIVND (reference sequence). The CDR3 is 14 amino acids. The CDR3 DNA sequence: TGTGCCAGTAGTATACCCGGGACTGCTTCACCCCTCCACTTT. Translated, it gives CASSIPGTASPLHF.

This chain uses TRBV23-1 with TRBJ1-4; D gene unclear. TRBV23-1 is known as an ORF, though its function is uncertain. This CDR3 is 17 amino acids long. V lost 6 bases and J 4 bases, leaving 21 bases between the germline ends. The CDR3 sequence: CASSQPRTKTLNEKLFF. The DNA for the CDR3 is TGCGCCAGCAGCCAACCCCGCACGAAGACTCTTAATGAAAAACTGTTTTTT.

The CDR3 DNA reads as TGTGCCAGCTCACCAAATTCGCAGGGGACCGGGGAGCTGTTTTTT. It translates to CASSPNSQGTGELFF. The rearrangement links TRBV18 to TRBJ2-2; maybe TRBD1 (6 bases). The CDR3 length is 15 residues. Deletions cut 2 bases from V and 5 bases from J, with 12 bases between. Germline V lookup: CDR1 KGHSH, CDR2 LQKENI.

This chain connects TRBV5-1 to TRBJ1-1; D gene uncertain. The length of the CDR3 is 14 residues. Trimming took 7 bases from V and 1 from J, leaving 14 bases between them. Germline V lookup: CDR1 SGHRS, CDR2 YFSETQ. CDR3 protein: CASRRDRSNTEAFF. The CDR3 DNA reads as TGCGCCAGCCGAAGAGACCGATCGAACACTGAAGCTTTCTTT.

The chain has TRBV19 and TRBJ2-2; a possible D gene is TRBD1 (5 bases). Germline V gene lookup returns CDR1 LNHDA and CDR2 SQIVND (reference sequence). The CDR3 runs to 14 residues. The V end lost 4 bases, the J end lost 8 bases, and 14 bases lay between the germline ends. The CDR3 region has the DNA TGTGCCAGTAGTAGGTCTCAGGGAAAAGGGGAGCTGTTTTTT. The encoded protein is CASSRSQGKGELFF.

This clone was counted between two and nine times. V usage is TRBV19 and J usage is TRBJ1-3, with a weak D call TRBD1 (6 bases). Trimming removed 3 bases from V and 1 base from J, with 16 bases in between. The CDR3 totals 17 residues. The germline gives CDR1 LNHDA, CDR2 SQIVND (reference sequence). Here the CDR3 DNA reads TGTGCCAGTAGTATCAGTGGACAGCTGAAATCTGGAAACACCATATATTTT. Translating gives CASSISGQLKSGNTIYF. Full variable domain (outside the CDR3, taken from reference TRBV19 and TRBJ1-3): DGGITQSPKYLFRKEGQNVTLSCEQNLNHDAMYWYRQDPGQGLRLIYYSQIVNDFQKGDIAEGYSVSREKKESFPLTVTSAQKNPTAFYLCASSISGQLKSGNTIYFGEGSWLTVV.

The chain recombines TRBV11-3 with TRBJ2-6, with D perhaps TRBD1 (6 bases). Germline V gene lookup returns CDR1 SGHNT and CDR2 YENEEA. V dropped 3 bases and J dropped 1 base, with 16 bases sitting between them. This CDR3 spans 18 amino acids. The CDR3 loop reads CASSFGGHPKSGANVLTF. CDR3 coding DNA: TGTGCCAGCAGCTTTGGGGGACACCCGAAATCTGGGGCCAACGTCCTGACTTTC.

The rearrangement uses TRBV19 and TRBJ2-3; 13 positions agree with TRBD2. Germline values: CDR1 LNHDA, CDR2 SQIVND (reference sequence). V gave up 4 bases and J gave up 6 bases; unmatched junction bases: 7. The CDR3 has 16 amino acids. The CDR3 reads CASSTSGTSGDDTQYF. The CDR3 DNA follows: TGTGCCAGTAGTACCTCCGGGACTAGCGGGGATGATACGCAGTATTTT.

The V gene is TRBV18, the J gene TRBJ2-1, with 14 bases identical to TRBD2. The CDR3 runs 20 residues. Germline V gene sequence: CDR1 KGHSH, CDR2 LQKENI. J gave up 3 bases and V 0 bases, and 10 bases lay outside the gene matches. The CDR3 protein is CASSPPSLTSGGADYNEQFF. The CDR3 nucleotides read TGTGCCAGCTCACCACCATCCTTGACTAGCGGGGGGGCCGACTACAATGAGCAGTTCTTC.

The chain couples TRBV29-1 to TRBJ1-2; 9 bases agree with TRBD1. The CDR3 sequence is 17 residues long. The ends lost 0 bases at V and 4 bases at J; junction bases unmatched: 12. Looked up from germline, CDR1 is SQVTM and CDR2 is ANQGSEA. DNA of the CDR3: TGCAGCGTTGAAGATCCTGCCCGTCGGACAGGGGCCTATGGCTACACCTTC. Translation: CSVEDPARRTGAYGYTF.

The chain joins TRBV11-3 to TRBJ1-5, with 8 bases aligning to TRBD1. The CDR3 loop spans 14 amino acids. With V trimmed by 1 base and J by 11 bases, 7 bases remained unmatched. Germline V CDR1 and CDR2: SGHNT, YENEEA. CDR3 nucleotides: TGTGCCAGCAGCTTAGGACAGGGGAGAACAGCCCAGCATTTT. It is translated as CASSLGQGRTAQHF.

The chain carries TRBV19 and TRBJ1-4; possible D gene TRBD1, 5 bases. Germline V CDR1 and CDR2: LNHDA, SQIVND (reference sequence). The CDR3 covers 13 residues. The V end was cut by 3 bases, the J end by 15 bases, with 17 bases between. The DNA for the CDR3 is TGTGCCAGTAGTATGGAGAGGGGTAGGAATGTGTTTTTT. Its protein is CASSMERGRNVFF.

The V gene is TRBV18, the J gene TRBJ1-3; 8 bases are a match to TRBD1. Looked up from germline, CDR1 is KGHSH and CDR2 is LQKENI. J gave up 0 bases and V 3 bases, and 4 bases lay outside the gene matches. CDR3 length: 16 amino acids. The CDR3 region is CASSPPGTGSGNTIYF. CDR3 in DNA: TGTGCCAGCTCACCGCCCGGGACAGGCTCTGGAAACACCATATATTTT.

The rearrangement uses TRBV5-1 and TRBJ1-4; D is unclear. V lost 4 bases and J lost 0, with 10 bases in between. Germline V gene lookup returns CDR1 SGHRS and CDR2 YFSETQ. The length of the CDR3 is 15 residues. The CDR3: CASSQTLATNEKLFF. The CDR3 nucleotides read TGCGCCAGCAGCCAGACCCTGGCAACTAATGAAAAACTGTTTTTT.

This chain links TRBV19 with TRBJ2-3; D is perhaps TRBD1 (6 bases). Trimming left V 5 bases short and J 2 bases short, with 14 bases between. This CDR3 is built from 15 residues. Germline V gene sequence: CDR1 LNHDA, CDR2 SQIVND (reference sequence). The CDR3 loop reads CASSLFGGITDTQYF. In DNA, the CDR3 is TGTGCCAGTAGTTTATTTGGGGGCATCACAGATACGCAGTATTTT.

The V call is TRBV6-8, the J call TRBJ1-6; the D is unclear. CDR1 is MNHGY and CDR2 is SAAAGT in the germline V gene. V was clipped by 2 bases and J by 6 bases, with 5 bases between them. This CDR3 has 13 amino acids. The CDR3 DNA sequence: TGTGCCAGCAGTTACGACGGTAATTCACCCCTCCACTTT. Its translation is CASSYDGNSPLHF.

This clone was detected once. This chain links TRBV19 with TRBJ2-5; D may be TRBD1 (5 bases). The V end lost 2 bases, the J end lost 8 bases, and 6 bases lay between the germline ends. The CDR3 has 11 residues. Germline V CDR1 and CDR2: LNHDA, SQIVND (reference sequence). The CDR3 DNA follows: TGTGCCAGTAGTATAAGGGGAACCCAGTACTTC. Its translation: CASSIRGTQYF.

The chain is built from TRBV6-8 and TRBJ1-1; D is possibly TRBD1 (6 bases). V gave up 6 bases and J gave up 2 bases, with 10 bases separating them. Germline V CDR1 and CDR2: MNHGY, SAAAGT. The CDR3 covers 13 residues. Here the CDR3 reads CASRNRVNTEAFF. The DNA of the CDR3 is TGTGCCAGCAGAAACAGGGTTAACACTGAAGCTTTCTTT.

The CDR3 spells CAWKSGTPSSNQPQHF. The DNA of the CDR3 is TGTGCCTGGAAGTCCGGGACGCCGTCGAGCAATCAGCCCCAGCATTTT. The chain couples TRBV30 to TRBJ1-5; D possibly corresponds to TRBD1 (5 bases). Germline assignment: CDR1 GTSNPN and CDR2 SVGIG (reference sequence). Trimming left V 4 bases short and J 1 base short, with 17 bases between. The CDR3 contains 16 residues. Looking up the rest from reference TRBV30 and TRBJ1-5 gives the full variable domain: SQTIHQWPATLVQPVGSPLSLECTVEGTSNPNLYWYRQAAGRGLQLLFYSVGIGQISSEVPQNLSASRPQDRQFILSSKKLLLSDSGFYLCAWKSGTPSSNQPQHFGDGTRLSIL.